This T cell receptor beta chain is drawn from a study of blood T cell repertoires in COVID-19. In its sample, this clone was seen once. Original data processing: Scientists estimated how many nucleated cells there were by amplifying reference gene primers. Generated by immunoSEQ multiplex PCR, the TCRdb table keeps only in-frame clones and is missing some. From that table come the V and J calls and clone size; the DNA was used to work out D and trimming. This table has 64,000 or so clones, approximately 90% appearing once. V was pared by 4 bases and J by 2 bases, with 14 bases between. The germline V gene encodes CDR1 SQVTM and CDR2 ANQGSEA. The CDR3 covers 14 residues.

The TCR originated in a human donor in a cohort sampled during active COVID-19. The chain is built from TRBV29-1 and TRBJ1-2; maybe TRBD1 (6 bases). Material: peripheral blood. The CDR3 DNA reads TGCAGCGTTGTACAGGGAGCTAACAACTATGGCTACACCTTC. Translating gives CSVVQGANNYGYTF.